A single sample gave rise to the 7 T cell receptor beta chains below, sequenced in a study of beta chain features in type 1 diabetes (dated by TCRdb to the late 2010s). Receptors were amplified or captured by the immunoSEQ multiplex PCR assay. The entire amount of isolated RNA was reverse transcribed using the High Capacity cDNA Reverse Transcription Kit, so the sequenced TCRB transcripts were expressed ones. Sourced from immuneACCESS, this table was stored by TCRdb with only in-frame sequences that have V and J called. A share of the clones is absent; for the studies checked, an unresolved V gene accounts for under half, and the remainder has no known explanation. This sample is represented by around 340,000 clones; roughly 8% of them were singletons. The ten largest account for less than 0.45% of the sample. The sequencing input was central memory CD4+ T cells from blood. Receptors originate from a woman between 18 and 29 years old in good health.

This clone was observed at least ten times. Other DNA sequences in the sample encode the same CDR3. The chain uses TRBV7-2 and TRBJ2-1; a weak D match, TRBD2 (6 bases). CDR3 length equals 14 residues. Per the germline V gene, CDR1 is SGHTA and CDR2 is FQGNSA. The ends were cut back, 4 bases at V and 2 bases at J, with 9 bases in the middle. DNA for the CDR3: TGTGCCAGCAGCTCGGGACTCGCCTACAATGAGCAGTTCTTC. This codes for CASSSGLAYNEQFF. The variable domain in full, completed from reference TRBV7-2 and TRBJ2-1, reads GAGVSQSPSNKVTEKGKDVELRCDPISGHTALYWYRQSLGQGLEFLIYFQGNSAPDKSGLPSDRFSAERTGGSVSTLTIQRTQQEDSAVYLCASSSGLAYNEQFFGPGTRLTVL.

V usage is TRBV5-6 and J usage is TRBJ2-5; 9 bases map to TRBD2. This CDR3 has 15 residues. The trim removed 1 base at V and 5 bases at J, leaving 6 bases unmatched. Germline CDR1 SGHDT, CDR2 YYEEEE. CDR3 in amino acids: CASSLRAGGLETQYF. The CDR3, as DNA: TGTGCCAGCAGCTTGAGGGCGGGAGGGCTTGAGACCCAGTACTTC.

This clone appeared a single time. This chain uses TRBV11-2 with TRBJ2-1; 8 nucleotides align to TRBD2. This CDR3 spans 18 amino acids. Germline assignment: CDR1 SGHAT and CDR2 FQNNGV. Trimming took 2 bases from V and 6 from J; bases not matched to a gene: 15. The DNA of the CDR3 is TGTGCCAGCAGCTTAACTCTTAGCGGGGTAACTTGGGGCAATGAGCAGTTCTTC. Its protein is CASSLTLSGVTWGNEQFF.

The table lists this clone with a few counts. The gene calls are TRBV28 and TRBJ2-4; D is unresolved. CDR3 length: 12 residues. With 3 bases removed from V and 7 bases from J, the gap between germline ends came to 7 bases. The germline gives CDR1 MDHEN, CDR2 SYDVKM. In DNA form, the CDR3 reads TGTGCCAGCAGTTTCCTGGAGAACATTCAGTACTTC. Its protein is CASSFLENIQYF.

This clone was counted only a few times. J is TRBJ2-2 and V is TRBV5-5, with D perhaps matching TRBD2 (5 bases). The V gene's germline CDR1 is SGHKS and CDR2 YYEKEE (reference sequence). With 4 bases removed from V and 5 bases from J, the gap between germline ends came to 15 bases. The CDR3 covers 15 residues. CDR3 DNA sequence: TGTGCCAGCAGCGGCCGCTATGGCGGGACCGGGGAGCTGTTTTTT. It codes for CASSGRYGGTGELFF.

In its sample, this clone was seen a few times. V gene TRBV7-3 combines with J gene TRBJ2-1; 9 positions agree with TRBD2. Trimming cost V 0 bases and J 6 bases; bases outside gene matches: 0. This CDR3 has 14 residues. Germline values: CDR1 SGHTA, CDR2 FQGTGA. CDR3 sequence: CASSLTSGSNEQFF. CDR3 DNA: TGTGCCAGCAGCTTAACTAGCGGGAGCAATGAGCAGTTCTTC.

This clone was counted many times. The chain is built from TRBV5-4 and TRBJ2-1; TRBD2 matches at 8 bases. V lost 2 bases and J lost 0; bases outside the gene matches: 7. Germline CDR1 reads SGHNT; CDR2 reads YYREEE (reference sequence). The CDR3 has 17 residues. The CDR3 nucleotides read TGTGCCAGCAGCTTATGGCTAGCGGGCAGCTCCTACAATGAGCAGTTCTTC. Translating it yields CASSLWLAGSSYNEQFF. The variable domain in full, completed from reference TRBV5-4 and TRBJ2-1, reads ETGVTQSPTHLIKTRGQQVTLRCSSQSGHNTVSWYQQALGQGPQFIFQYYREEENGRGNFPPRFSGLQFPNYSSELNVNALELDDSALYLCASSLWLAGSSYNEQFFGPGTRLTVL.